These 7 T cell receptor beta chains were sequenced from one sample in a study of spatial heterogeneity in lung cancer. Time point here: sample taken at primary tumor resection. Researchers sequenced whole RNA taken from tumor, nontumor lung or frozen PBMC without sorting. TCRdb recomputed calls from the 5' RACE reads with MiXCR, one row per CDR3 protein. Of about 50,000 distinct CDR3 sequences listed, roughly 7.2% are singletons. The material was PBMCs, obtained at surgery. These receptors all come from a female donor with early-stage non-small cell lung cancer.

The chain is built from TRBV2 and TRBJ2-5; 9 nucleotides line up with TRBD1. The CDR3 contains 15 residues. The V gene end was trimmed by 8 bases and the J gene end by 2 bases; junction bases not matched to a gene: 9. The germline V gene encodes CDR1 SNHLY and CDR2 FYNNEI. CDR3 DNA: TGTGCCAGCCCCACCGACAGGGGGGGGCAAGAGACCCAGTACTTC. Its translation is CASPTDRGGQETQYF.

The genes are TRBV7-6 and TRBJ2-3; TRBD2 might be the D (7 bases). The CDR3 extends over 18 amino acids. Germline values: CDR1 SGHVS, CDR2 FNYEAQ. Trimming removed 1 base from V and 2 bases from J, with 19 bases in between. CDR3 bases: TGTGCCAGCAGCTTAGAGATCCTGAGGGGGGGGCTCACAGATACGCAGTATTTT. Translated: CASSLEILRGGLTDTQYF. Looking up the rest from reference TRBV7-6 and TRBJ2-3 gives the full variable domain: GAGVSQSPRYKVTKRGQDVALRCDPISGHVSLYWYRQALGQGPEFLTYFNYEAQQDKSGLPNDRFSAERPEGSISTLTIQRTEQRDSAMYRCASSLEILRGGLTDTQYFGPGTRLTVL.

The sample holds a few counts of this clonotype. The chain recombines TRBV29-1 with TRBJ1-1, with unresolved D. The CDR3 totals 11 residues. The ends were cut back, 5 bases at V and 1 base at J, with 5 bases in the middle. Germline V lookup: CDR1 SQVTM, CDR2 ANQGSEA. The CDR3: CSVSGNTEAFF. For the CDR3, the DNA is TGCAGCGTTTCAGGGAACACTGAAGCTTTCTTT.

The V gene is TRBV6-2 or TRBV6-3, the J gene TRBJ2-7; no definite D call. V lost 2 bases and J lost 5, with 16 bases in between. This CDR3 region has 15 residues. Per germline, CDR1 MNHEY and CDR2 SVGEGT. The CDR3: CASSYLPRSGNEQYF. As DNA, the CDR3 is TGTGCCAGCAGTTACCTGCCCAGATCAGGCAACGAGCAGTACTTC.

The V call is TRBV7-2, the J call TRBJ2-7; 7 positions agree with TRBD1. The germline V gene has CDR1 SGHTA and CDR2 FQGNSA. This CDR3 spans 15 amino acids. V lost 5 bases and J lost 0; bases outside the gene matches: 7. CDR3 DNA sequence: TGTGCCAGCAGCCCCCGGGACAGACCCTCCTACGAGCAGTACTTC. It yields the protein CASSPRDRPSYEQYF.

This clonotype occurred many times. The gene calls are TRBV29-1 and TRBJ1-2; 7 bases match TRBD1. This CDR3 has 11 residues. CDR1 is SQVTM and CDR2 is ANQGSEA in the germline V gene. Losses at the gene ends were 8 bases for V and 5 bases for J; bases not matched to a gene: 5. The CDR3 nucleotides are TGCAGCCTACTGACAGGGTATGGCTACACCTTC. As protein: CSLLTGYGYTF.

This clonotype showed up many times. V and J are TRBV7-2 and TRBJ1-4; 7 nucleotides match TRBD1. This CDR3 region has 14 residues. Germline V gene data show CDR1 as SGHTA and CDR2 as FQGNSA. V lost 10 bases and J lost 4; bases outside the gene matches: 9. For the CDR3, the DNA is TGTGCCACTACATCACAGGGGAGTAATGAAAAACTGTTTTTT. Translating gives CATTSQGSNEKLFF.